The entry below gives a single T cell receptor (beta chain) sequence along with its context. The CDR3 contains 12 residues. The V and J ends lost 2 bases and 7 bases respectively, with 5 bases between them. Germline values: CDR1 MNHNY, CDR2 SVGAGI (reference sequence). Naive-designated CD8 cells lacked CD45RO, were positively enriched for CCR7, and omitted terminally differentiated effector memory CD45RA+ cells. This sample was taken from a study of shared clonotypes between healthy human individuals. Study overall: Each donor contributed plates that comprised three CD4 naive, three CD4 memory, two CD8 naive and one CD8 memory.

The protocol was immunoSEQ multiplex PCR, while the TCRdb copy is restricted to in-frame clones and leaves out a portion. Of hundreds of thousands of clones in the sample, 95% to 96% were seen once. Source material: naive CD8+ T cells sorted from blood. The clonotype was recovered from a woman aged 25 to 45 in good health. This rearrangement joins TRBV6-6 to TRBJ2-2, with D hard to call. This chain's CDR3 is CASSYGSGELFF. In DNA, the CDR3 is TGTGCCAGCAGTTACGGCAGCGGGGAGCTGTTTTTT.